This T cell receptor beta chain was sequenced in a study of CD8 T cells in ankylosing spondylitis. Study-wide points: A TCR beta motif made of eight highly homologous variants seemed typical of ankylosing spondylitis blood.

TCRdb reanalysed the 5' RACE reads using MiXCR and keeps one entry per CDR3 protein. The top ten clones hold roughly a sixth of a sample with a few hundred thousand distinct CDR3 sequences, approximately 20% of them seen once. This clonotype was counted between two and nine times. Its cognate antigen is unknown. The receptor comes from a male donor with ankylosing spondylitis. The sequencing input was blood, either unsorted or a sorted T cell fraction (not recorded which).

CDR3 bases: TGTGCCAGCAGTTTGTTCAGTTCCTACGAGCAGTACTTC. Amino acids: CASSLFSSYEQYF. The gene calls are TRBV12-3 or TRBV12-4 and TRBJ2-7, with unresolved D. The length of the CDR3 is 13 residues. The V and J ends lost 3 bases and 1 base respectively, with 7 bases between them.